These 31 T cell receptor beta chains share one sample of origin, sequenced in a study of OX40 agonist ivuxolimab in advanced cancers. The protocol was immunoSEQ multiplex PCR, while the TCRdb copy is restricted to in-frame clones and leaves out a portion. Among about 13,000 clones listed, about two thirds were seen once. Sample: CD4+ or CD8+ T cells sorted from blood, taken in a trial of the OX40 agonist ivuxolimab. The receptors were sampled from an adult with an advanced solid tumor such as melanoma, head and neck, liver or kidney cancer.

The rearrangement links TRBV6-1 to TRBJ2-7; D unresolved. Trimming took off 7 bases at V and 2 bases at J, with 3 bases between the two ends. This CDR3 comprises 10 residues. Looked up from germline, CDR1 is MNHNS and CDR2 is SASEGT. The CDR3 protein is CASNAYEQYF. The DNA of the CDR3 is TGTGCCAGCAACGCCTACGAGCAGTACTTC.

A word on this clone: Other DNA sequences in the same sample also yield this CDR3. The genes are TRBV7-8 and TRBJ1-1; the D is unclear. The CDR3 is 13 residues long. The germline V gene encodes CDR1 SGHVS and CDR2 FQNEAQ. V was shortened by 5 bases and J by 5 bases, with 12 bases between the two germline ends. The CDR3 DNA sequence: TGTGCCAGCAGCCCCCGAGGAGGGACTGAAGCTTTCTTT. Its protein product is CASSPRGGTEAFF.

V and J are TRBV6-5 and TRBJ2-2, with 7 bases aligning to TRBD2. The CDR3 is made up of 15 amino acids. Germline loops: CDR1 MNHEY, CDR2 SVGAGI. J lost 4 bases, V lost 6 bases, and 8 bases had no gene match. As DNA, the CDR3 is TGTGCCAGCAGCCCCGGGACTACGGTCACCGGGGAGCTGTTTTTT. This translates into CASSPGTTVTGELFF.

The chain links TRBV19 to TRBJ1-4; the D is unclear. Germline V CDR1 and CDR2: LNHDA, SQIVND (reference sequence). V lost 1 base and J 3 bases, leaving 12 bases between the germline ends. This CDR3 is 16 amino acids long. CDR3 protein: CASSIVEGLANEKLFF. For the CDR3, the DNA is TGTGCCAGTAGTATAGTAGAAGGCCTGGCTAATGAAAAACTGTTTTTT.

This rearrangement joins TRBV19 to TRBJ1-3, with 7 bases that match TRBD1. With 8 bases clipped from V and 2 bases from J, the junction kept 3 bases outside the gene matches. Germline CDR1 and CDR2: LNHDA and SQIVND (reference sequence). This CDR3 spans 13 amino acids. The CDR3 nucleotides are TGTGCCAGTGGGGGGACAGCTGGAAACACCATATATTTT. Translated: CASGGTAGNTIYF.

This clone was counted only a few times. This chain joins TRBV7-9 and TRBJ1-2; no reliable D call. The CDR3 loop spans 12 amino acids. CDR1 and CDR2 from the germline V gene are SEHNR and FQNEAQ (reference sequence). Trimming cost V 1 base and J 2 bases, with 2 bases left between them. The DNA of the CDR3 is TGTGCCAGCAGCTTAGACAACTATGGCTACACCTTC. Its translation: CASSLDNYGYTF.

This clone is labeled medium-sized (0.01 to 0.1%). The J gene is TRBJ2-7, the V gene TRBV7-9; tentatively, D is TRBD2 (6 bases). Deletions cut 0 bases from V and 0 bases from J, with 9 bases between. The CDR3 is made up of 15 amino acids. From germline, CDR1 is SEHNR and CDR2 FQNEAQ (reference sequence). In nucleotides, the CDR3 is TGTGCCAGCAGCTTAGCCGGGGGTAGCTCCTACGAGCAGTACTTC. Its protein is CASSLAGGSSYEQYF. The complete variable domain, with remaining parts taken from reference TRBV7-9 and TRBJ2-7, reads DTGVSQNPRHKITKRGQNVTFRCDPISEHNRLYWYRQTLGQGPEFLTYFQNEAQLEKSRLLSDRFSAERPKGSFSTLEIQRTEQGDSAMYLCASSLAGGSSYEQYFGPGTRLTVT.

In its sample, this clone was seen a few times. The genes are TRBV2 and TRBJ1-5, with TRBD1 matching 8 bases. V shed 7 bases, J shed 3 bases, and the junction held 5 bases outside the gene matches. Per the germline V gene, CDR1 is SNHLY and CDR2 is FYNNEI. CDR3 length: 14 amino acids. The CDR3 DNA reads TGTGCCAGCAAGGACAGGGACTTCAATCAGCCCCAGCATTTT. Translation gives CASKDRDFNQPQHF.

The CDR3 DNA reads TGCGCCAGCAGCCCCGGGACAGGGGGCGCTCAAGACGAGCAGTACTTC. This gives the protein CASSPGTGGAQDEQYF. This chain connects TRBV5-1 to TRBJ2-7, with 12 bases fitting TRBD1. This CDR3 spans 16 amino acids. Germline assignment: CDR1 SGHRS and CDR2 YFSETQ. Losses at the gene ends were 4 bases for V and 5 bases for J; bases not matched to a gene: 10.

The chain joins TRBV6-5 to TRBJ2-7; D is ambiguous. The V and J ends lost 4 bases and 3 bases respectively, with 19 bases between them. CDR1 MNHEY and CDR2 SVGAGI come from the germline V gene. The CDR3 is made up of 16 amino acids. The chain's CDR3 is CASSSTGRIPLYEQYF. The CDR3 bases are TGTGCCAGCAGTTCAACGGGCCGGATTCCTCTCTACGAGCAGTACTTC.

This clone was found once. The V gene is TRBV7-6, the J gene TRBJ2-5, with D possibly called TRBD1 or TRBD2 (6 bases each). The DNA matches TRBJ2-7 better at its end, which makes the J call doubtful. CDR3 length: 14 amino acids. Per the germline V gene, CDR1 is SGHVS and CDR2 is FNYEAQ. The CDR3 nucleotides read TGTGCCAGCAGCTTTAGGGGGGAAAGTTACGAGCAGTACTTC. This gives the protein CASSFRGESYEQYF.

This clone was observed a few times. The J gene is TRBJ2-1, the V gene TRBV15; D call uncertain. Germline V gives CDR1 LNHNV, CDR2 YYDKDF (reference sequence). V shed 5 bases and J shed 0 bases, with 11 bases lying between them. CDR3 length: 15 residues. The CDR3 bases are TGTGCCACCAGCGCACAAGAGACCTCCTACAATGAGCAGTTCTTC. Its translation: CATSAQETSYNEQFF.

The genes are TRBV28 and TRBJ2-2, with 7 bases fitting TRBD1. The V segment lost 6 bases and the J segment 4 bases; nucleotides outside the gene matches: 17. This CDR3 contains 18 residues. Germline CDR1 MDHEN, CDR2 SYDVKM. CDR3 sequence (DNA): TGTGCCAGCAGCCCCACCCCCTCGACAGGGTTGAGCACCGGGGAGCTGTTTTTT. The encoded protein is CASSPTPSTGLSTGELFF.

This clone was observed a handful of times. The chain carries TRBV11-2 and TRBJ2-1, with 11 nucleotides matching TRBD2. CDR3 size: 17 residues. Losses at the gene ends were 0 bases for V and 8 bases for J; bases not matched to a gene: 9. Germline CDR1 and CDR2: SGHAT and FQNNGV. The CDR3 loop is CASSLEILAGGRDEQFF. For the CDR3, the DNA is TGTGCCAGCAGCTTAGAAATTCTAGCGGGGGGCCGGGATGAGCAGTTCTTC. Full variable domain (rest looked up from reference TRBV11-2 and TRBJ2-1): EAGVAQSPRYKIIEKRQSVAFWCNPISGHATLYWYQQILGQGPKLLIQFQNNGVVDDSQLPKDRFSAERLKGVDSTLKIQPAKLEDSAVYLCASSLEILAGGRDEQFFGPGTRLTVL.

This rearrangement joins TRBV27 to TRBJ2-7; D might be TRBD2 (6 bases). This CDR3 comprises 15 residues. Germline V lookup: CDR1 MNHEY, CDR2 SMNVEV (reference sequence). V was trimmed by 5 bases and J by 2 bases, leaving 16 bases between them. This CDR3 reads CASSPRDSRAYEQYF. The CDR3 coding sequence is TGTGCCAGCAGTCCCCGGGACTCCCGTGCCTACGAGCAGTACTTC.

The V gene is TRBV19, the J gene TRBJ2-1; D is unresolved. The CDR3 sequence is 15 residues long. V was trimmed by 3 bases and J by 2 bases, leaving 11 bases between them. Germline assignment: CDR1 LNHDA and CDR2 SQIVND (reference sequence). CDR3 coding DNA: TGTGCCAGTAGTATTAGTGGCCCGACCTACAATGAGCAGTTCTTC. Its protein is CASSISGPTYNEQFF.

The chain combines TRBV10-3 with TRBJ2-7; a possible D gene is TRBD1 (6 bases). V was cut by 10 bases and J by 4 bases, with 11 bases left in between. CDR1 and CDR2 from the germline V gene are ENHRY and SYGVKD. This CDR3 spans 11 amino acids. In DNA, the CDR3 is TGTGCCACACGGGACAATTACGAGCAGTACTTC. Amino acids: CATRDNYEQYF.

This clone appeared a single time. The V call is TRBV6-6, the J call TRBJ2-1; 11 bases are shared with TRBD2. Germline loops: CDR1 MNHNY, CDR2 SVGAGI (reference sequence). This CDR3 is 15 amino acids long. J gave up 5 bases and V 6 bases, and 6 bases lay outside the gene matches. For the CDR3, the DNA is TGTGCCAGCAGCCATCTAGCGGGGGGCGACAATGAGCAGTTCTTC. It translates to CASSHLAGGDNEQFF.

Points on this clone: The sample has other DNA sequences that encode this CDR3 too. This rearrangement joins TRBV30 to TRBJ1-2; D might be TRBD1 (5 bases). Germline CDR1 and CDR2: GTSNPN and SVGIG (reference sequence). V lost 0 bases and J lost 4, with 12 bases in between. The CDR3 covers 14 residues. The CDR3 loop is CAWSVGGTGYGYTF. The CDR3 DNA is TGTGCCTGGAGTGTTGGCGGGACGGGCTATGGCTACACCTTC.

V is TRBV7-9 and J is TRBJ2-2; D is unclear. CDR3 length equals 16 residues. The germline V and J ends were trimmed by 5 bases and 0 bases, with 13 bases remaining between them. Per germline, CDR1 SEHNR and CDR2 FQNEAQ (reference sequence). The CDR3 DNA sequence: TGTGCCAGCAGCCCTACGGAATTCCCGAACACCGGGGAGCTGTTTTTT. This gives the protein CASSPTEFPNTGELFF.

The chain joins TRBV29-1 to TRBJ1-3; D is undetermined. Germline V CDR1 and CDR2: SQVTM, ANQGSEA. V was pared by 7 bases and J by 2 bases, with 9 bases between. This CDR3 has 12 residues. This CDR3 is CSARVAGNTIYF. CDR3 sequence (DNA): TGCAGCGCGAGGGTTGCTGGAAACACCATATATTTT.

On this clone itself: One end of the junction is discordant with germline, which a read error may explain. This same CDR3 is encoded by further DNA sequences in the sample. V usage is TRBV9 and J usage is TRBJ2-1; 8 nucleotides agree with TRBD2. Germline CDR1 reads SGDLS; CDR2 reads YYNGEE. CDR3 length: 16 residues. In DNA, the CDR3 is TGCGCCAGCAGCCCCTCGGGGGCGGGGGGATACAATGAGCAGTTCTTC. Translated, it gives CASSPSGAGGYNEQFF.

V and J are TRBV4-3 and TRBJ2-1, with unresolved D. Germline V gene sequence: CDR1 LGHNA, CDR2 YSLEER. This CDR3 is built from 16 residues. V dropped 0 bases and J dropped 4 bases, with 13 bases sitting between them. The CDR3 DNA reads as TGCGCCAGCAGCCAAGAGTGGCGGCTATCGTACAATGAGCAGTTCTTC. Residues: CASSQEWRLSYNEQFF.

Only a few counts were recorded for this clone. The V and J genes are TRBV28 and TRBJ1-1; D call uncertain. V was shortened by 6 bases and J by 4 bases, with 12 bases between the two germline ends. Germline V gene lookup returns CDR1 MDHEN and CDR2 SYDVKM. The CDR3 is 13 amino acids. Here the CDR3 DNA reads TGTGCCAGCAGAAATCCCGGCGGCACTGAAGCTTTCTTT. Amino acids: CASRNPGGTEAFF.

The CDR3 protein is CASRVRGSTEAFF. The CDR3 DNA reads as TGTGCCAGCAGGGTTCGGGGGAGTACTGAAGCTTTCTTT. The chain combines TRBV6-5 with TRBJ1-1; D may be TRBD1 (5 bases). The CDR3 has 13 residues. Trimming pared 6 bases from V and 5 bases from J, leaving 13 bases between. CDR1 is MNHEY and CDR2 is SVGAGI in the germline V gene.

Here the CDR3 reads CASSFDSSAGELFF. As DNA, the CDR3 is TGTGCCAGCAGTTTCGACTCGAGCGCCGGGGAGCTGTTTTTT. The chain links TRBV6-5 to TRBJ2-2; unclear D gene. This CDR3 is 14 amino acids long. The germline V and J ends were trimmed by 4 bases and 6 bases, with 12 bases remaining between them. Germline CDR1 and CDR2: MNHEY and SVGAGI.

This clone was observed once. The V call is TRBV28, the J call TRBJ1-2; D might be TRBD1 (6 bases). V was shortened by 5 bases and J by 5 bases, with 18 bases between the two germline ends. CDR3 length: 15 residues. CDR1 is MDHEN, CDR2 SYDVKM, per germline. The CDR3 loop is CASSTADRTDYGYTF. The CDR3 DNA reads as TGTGCCAGCAGTACAGCGGACAGAACCGATTATGGCTACACCTTC.

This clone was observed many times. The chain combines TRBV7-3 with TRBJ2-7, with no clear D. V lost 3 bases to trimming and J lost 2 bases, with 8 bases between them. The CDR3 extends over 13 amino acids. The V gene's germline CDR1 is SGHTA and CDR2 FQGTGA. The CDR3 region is CASSFNPTYEQYF. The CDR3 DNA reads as TGTGCCAGCAGCTTTAACCCGACCTACGAGCAGTACTTC.

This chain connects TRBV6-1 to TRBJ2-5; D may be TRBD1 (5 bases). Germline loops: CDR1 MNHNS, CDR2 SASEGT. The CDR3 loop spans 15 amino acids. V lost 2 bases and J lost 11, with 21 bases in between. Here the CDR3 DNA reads TGTGCCAGCAGTGAATCCAGGACACCAACCTCAGAGCAGTACTTC. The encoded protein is CASSESRTPTSEQYF.

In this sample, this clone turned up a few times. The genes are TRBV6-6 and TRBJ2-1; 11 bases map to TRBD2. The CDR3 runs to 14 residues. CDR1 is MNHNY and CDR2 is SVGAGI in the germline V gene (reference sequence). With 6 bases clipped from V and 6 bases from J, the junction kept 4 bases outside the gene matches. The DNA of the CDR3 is TGTGCCAGCAGGCTAGCGGGGGGCTCCAATGAGCAGTTCTTC. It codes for CASRLAGGSNEQFF.

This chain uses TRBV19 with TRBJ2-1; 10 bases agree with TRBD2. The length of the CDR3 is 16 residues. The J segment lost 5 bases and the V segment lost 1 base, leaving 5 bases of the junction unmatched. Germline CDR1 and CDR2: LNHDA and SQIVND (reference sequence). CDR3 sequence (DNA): TGTGCCAGTAGTATAGGGCGGCTAGCGGGAGACAATGAGCAGTTCTTC. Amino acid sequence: CASSIGRLAGDNEQFF.